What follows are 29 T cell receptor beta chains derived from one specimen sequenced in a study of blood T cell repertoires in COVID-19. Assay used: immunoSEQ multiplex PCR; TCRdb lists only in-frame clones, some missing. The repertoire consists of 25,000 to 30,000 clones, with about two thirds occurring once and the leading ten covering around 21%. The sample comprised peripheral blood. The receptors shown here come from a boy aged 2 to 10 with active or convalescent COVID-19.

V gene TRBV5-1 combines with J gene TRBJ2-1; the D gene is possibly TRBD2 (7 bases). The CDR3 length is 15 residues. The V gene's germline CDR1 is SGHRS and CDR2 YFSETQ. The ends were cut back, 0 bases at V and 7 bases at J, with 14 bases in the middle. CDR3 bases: TGCGCCAGCAGCTTGGAGGGGGGGCCGGTAAATGAGCAGTTCTTC. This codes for CASSLEGGPVNEQFF.

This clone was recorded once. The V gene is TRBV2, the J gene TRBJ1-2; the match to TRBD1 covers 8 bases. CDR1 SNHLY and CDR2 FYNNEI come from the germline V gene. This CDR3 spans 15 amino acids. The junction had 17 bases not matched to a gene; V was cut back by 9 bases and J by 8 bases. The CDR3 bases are TGTGCCAGGGGAATTAAGGGACAGGCCTTTGGAGGCTACACCTTC. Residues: CARGIKGQAFGGYTF.

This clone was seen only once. This chain's CDR3 is CSVGPRVSTGELFF. The CDR3 DNA reads TGCAGCGTAGGGCCCAGGGTCAGCACCGGGGAGCTGTTTTTT. This chain joins TRBV29-1 and TRBJ2-2, with D tentatively TRBD1 (5 bases). V shed 6 bases and J shed 4 bases, with 15 bases lying between them. This CDR3 contains 14 residues. Germline CDR1 is SQVTM and CDR2 is ANQGSEA.

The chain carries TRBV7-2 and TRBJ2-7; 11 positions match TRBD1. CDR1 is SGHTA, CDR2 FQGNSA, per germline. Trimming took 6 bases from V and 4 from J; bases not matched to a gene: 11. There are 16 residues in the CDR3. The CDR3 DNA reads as TGTGCCAGCAGACGATCCGGGACAGGGGGGCGTTACGAGCAGTACTTC. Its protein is CASRRSGTGGRYEQYF. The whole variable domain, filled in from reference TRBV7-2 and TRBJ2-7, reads GAGVSQSPSNKVTEKGKDVELRCDPISGHTALYWYRQSLGQGLEFLIYFQGNSAPDKSGLPSDRFSAERTGGSVSTLTIQRTQQEDSAVYLCASRRSGTGGRYEQYFGPGTRLTVT.

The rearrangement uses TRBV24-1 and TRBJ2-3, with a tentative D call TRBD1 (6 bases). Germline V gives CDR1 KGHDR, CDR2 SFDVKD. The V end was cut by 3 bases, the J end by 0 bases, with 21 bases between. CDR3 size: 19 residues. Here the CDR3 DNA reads TGTGCCACCAGTGATCACTTCTCCCACAGGGCAACTAGCACAGATACGCAGTATTTT. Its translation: CATSDHFSHRATSTDTQYF.

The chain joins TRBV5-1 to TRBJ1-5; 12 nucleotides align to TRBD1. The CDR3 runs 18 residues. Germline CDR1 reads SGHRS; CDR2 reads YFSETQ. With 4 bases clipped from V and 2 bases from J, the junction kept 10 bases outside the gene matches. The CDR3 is CASSPGTGGGRGNQPQHF. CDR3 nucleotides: TGCGCCAGCAGCCCCGGGACAGGGGGCGGTCGCGGCAATCAGCCCCAGCATTTT.

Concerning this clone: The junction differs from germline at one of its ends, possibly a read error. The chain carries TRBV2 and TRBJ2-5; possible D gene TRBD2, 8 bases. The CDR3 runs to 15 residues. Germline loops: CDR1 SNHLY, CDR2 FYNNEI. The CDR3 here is CASSEGGGGLWAQYF. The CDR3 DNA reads TGTGCCAGCAGCGAAGGGGGCGGGGGGCTCTGGGCCCAGTACTTC.

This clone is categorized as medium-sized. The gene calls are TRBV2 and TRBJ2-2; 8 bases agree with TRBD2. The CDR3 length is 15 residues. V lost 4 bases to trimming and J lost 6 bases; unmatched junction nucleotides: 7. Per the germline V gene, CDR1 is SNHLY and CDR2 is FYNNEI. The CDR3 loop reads CASSASGSNPGELFF. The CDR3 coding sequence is TGTGCCAGCAGTGCAAGCGGGAGCAATCCCGGGGAGCTGTTTTTT. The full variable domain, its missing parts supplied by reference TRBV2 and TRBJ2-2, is EPEVTQTPSHQVTQMGQEVILRCVPISNHLYFYWYRQILGQKVEFLVSFYNNEISEKSEIFDDQFSVERPDGSNFTLKIRSTKLEDSAMYFCASSASGSNPGELFFGEGSRLTVL.

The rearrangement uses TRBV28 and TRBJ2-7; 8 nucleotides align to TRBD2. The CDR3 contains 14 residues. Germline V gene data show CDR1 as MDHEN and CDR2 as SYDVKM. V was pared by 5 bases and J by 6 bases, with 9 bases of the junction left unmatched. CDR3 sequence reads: CASSPIGGASEQYF. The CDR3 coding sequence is TGTGCCAGCAGTCCCATCGGGGGGGCGAGCGAGCAGTACTTC. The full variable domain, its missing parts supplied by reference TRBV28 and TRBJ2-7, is DVKVTQSSRYLVKRTGEKVFLECVQDMDHENMFWYRQDPGLGLRLIYFSYDVKMKEKGDIPEGYSVSREKKERFSLILESASTNQTSMYLCASSPIGGASEQYFGPGTRLTVT.

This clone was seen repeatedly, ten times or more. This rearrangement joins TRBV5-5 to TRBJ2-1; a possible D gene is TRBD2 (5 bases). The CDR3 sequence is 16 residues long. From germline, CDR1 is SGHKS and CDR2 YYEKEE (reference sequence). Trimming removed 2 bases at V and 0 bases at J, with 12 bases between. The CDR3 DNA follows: TGTGCCAGCAGCTTATATAGCGTAGCCTCCTACAATGAGCAGTTCTTC. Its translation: CASSLYSVASYNEQFF.

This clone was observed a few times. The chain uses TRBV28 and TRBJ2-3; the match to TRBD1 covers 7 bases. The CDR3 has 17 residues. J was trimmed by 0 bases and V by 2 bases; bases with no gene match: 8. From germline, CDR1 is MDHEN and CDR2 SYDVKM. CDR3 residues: CASSLPPTGRSTDTQYF. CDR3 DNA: TGTGCCAGCAGTTTACCCCCGACAGGGAGAAGCACAGATACGCAGTATTTT.

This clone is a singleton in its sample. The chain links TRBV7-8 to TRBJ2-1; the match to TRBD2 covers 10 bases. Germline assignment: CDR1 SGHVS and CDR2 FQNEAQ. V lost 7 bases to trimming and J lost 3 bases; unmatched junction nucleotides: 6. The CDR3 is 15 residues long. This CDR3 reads CASILGTSDYNEQFF. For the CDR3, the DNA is TGTGCCAGCATCCTAGGGACTAGCGACTACAATGAGCAGTTCTTC.

The CDR3, as DNA: TGTGCCAGCAGTTGGACTAGCGGGTACAATGAGCAGTTCTTC. It translates to CASSWTSGYNEQFF. This chain uses TRBV6-5 with TRBJ2-1; 11 bases align to TRBD2. After removal of 4 bases from V and 4 bases from J, the junction contained 0 bases not matched to a gene. The CDR3 length is 14 residues. Germline CDR1 is MNHEY and CDR2 is SVGAGI.

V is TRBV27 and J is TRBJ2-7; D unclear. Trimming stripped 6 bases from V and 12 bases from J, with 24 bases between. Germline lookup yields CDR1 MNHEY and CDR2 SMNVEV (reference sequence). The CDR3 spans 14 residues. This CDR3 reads CASRLARGRIHPYF. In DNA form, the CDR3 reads TGTGCCAGCAGACTCGCCCGAGGCAGAATTCATCCGTACTTC.

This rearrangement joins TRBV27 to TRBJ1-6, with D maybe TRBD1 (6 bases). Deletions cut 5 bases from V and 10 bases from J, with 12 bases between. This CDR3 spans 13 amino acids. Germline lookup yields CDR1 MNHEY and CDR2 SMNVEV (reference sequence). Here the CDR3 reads CASSTTGISPLHF. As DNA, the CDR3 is TGTGCCAGCAGTACCACAGGGATCTCACCCCTCCACTTT.

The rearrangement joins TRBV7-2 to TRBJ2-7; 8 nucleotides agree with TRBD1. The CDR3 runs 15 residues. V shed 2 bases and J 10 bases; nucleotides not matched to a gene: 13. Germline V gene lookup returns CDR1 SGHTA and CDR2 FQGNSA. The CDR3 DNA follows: TGTGCCAGCAGCTTACCGGGACAGGTTATAGGAAGACAGTACTTC. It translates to CASSLPGQVIGRQYF. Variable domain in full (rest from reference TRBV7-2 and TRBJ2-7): GAGVSQSPSNKVTEKGKDVELRCDPISGHTALYWYRQSLGQGLEFLIYFQGNSAPDKSGLPSDRFSAERTGGSVSTLTIQRTQQEDSAVYLCASSLPGQVIGRQYFGPGTRLTVT.

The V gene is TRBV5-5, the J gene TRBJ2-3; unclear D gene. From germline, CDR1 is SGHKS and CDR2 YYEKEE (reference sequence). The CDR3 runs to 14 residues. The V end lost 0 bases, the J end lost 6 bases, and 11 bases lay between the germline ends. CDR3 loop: CASSLDGVRDTQYF. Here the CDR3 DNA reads TGTGCCAGCAGCTTGGACGGAGTGAGGGATACGCAGTATTTT.

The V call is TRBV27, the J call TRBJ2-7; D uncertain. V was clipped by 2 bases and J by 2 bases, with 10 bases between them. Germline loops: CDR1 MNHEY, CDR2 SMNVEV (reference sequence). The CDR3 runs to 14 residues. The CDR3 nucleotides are TGTGCCAGCAGTTTAGGGCAGGCCACCTACGAGCAGTACGTC. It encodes CASSLGQATYEQYV.

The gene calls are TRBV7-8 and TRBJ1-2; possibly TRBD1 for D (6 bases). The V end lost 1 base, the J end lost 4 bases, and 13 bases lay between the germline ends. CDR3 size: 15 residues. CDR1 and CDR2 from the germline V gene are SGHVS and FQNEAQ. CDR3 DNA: TGTGCCAGCAGCTTAGGCACAGGGTTCCTCTATGGCTACACCTTC. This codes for CASSLGTGFLYGYTF.

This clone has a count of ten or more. CDR3 coding DNA: TGCGCCAGCAGGCAGGGTCGGAGCGTTGAGCAGTTCTTC. It codes for CASRQGRSVEQFF. The rearrangement joins TRBV5-1 to TRBJ2-1; the D gene is possibly TRBD1 (5 bases). V was clipped by 5 bases and J by 9 bases, with 15 bases between them. The CDR3 has 13 amino acids. The V gene's germline CDR1 is SGHRS and CDR2 YFSETQ.

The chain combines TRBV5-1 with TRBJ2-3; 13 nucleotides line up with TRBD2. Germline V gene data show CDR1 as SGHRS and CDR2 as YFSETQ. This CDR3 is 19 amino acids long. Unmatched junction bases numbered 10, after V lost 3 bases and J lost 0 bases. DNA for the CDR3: TGCGCCAGCAGCTCTGGACTAGCGGGAGCCCCCCGGAGCACAGATACGCAGTATTTT. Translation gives CASSSGLAGAPRSTDTQYF.

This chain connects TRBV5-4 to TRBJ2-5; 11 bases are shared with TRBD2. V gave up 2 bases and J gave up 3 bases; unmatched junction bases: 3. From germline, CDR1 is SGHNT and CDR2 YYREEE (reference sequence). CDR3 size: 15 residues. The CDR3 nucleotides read TGTGCCAGCAGCTTTTTAGCGGGGGGGGAAGAGACCCAGTACTTC. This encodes CASSFLAGGEETQYF. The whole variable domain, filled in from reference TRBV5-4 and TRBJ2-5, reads ETGVTQSPTHLIKTRGQQVTLRCSSQSGHNTVSWYQQALGQGPQFIFQYYREEENGRGNFPPRFSGLQFPNYSSELNVNALELDDSALYLCASSFLAGGEETQYFGPGTRLLVL.

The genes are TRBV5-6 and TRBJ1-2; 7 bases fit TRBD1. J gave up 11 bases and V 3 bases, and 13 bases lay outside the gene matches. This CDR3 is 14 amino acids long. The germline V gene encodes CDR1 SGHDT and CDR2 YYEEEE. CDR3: CASSSWGARGRYTF. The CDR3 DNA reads TGTGCCAGCAGCTCTTGGGGGGCCAGGGGGAGATACACCTTC.

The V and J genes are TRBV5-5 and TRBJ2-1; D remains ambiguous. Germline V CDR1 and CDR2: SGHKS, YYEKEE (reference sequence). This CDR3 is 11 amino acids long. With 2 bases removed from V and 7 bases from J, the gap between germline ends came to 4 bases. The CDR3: CASSFSNEQFF. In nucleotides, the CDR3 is TGTGCCAGCAGCTTCTCGAATGAGCAGTTCTTC.

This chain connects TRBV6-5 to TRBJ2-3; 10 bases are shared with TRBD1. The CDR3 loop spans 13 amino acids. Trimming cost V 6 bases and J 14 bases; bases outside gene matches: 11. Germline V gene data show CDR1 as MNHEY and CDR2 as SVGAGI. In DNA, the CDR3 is TGTGCCAGCAGCCGGGACAGGGGAACCGGCCCGTATTTT. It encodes CASSRDRGTGPYF.

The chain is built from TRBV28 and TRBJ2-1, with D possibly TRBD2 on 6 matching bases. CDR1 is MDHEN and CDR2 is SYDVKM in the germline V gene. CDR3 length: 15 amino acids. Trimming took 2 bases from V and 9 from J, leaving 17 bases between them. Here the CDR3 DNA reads TGTGCCAGCAGTTTAGGAACGGGAGTAAAGGGTGAGCAGTTCTTC. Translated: CASSLGTGVKGEQFF.

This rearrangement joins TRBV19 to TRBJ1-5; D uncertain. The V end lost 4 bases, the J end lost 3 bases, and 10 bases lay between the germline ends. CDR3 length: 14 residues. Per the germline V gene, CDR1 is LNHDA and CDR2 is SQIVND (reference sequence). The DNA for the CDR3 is TGTGCCAGTAGTACCGACGGGATCAATCAGCCCCAGCATTTT. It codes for CASSTDGINQPQHF.

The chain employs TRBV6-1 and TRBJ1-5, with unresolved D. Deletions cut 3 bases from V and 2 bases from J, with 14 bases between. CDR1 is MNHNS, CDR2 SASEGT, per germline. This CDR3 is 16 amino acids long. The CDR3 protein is CASSDLGGFGNQPQHF. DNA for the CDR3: TGTGCCAGCAGTGACCTTGGCGGTTTCGGCAATCAGCCCCAGCATTTT.

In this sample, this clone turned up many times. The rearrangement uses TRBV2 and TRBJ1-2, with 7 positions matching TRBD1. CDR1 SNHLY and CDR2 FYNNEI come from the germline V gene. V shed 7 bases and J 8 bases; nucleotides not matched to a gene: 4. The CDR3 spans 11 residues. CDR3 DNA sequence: TGTGCCAGCAATACAGGGGTGGGCTACACCTTC. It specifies CASNTGVGYTF.